A selection of T cell receptor beta chains follows, all from one sample in a study of cytomegalovirus exposure and HLA in healthy donors. The repertoire was sequenced with immunoSEQ multiplex PCR; TCRdb's copy has only in-frame clones and lacks some. The sample has about 180,000 clones, just under 90% seen once; the top ten hold more than 1.2%. The sequencing sample was made of PBMCs. The receptors derive from a woman aged 30 to 39 in good health and CMV-seronegative. The CDR3 runs from the conserved cysteine through the conserved F or W. Each record gives: V gene, D gene, J gene, CDR3 protein. D genes are given only for firm matches.

v_call: TRBV7-9
d_call: TRBD1
j_call: TRBJ2-2
cdr3_aa: CASSQTGGRHTGELFF

v_call: TRBV5-1
d_call: TRBD1
j_call: TRBJ1-1
cdr3_aa: CASSQEGQGRAFF

v_call: TRBV30
d_call: -
j_call: TRBJ1-1
cdr3_aa: CAWSVLGNTEAFF

v_call: TRBV11-2
d_call: -
j_call: TRBJ2-7
cdr3_aa: CASTPPGRNYEQYF

v_call: TRBV14
d_call: TRBD1
j_call: TRBJ2-7
cdr3_aa: CASSQSGTGVEEQYF

v_call: TRBV27
d_call: -
j_call: TRBJ1-1
cdr3_aa: CASSLSGTAPEAFF

v_call: TRBV4-2
d_call: -
j_call: TRBJ1-1
cdr3_aa: CASSYDQGNTEAFF

v_call: TRBV4-1
d_call: -
j_call: TRBJ2-6
cdr3_aa: CASSLSPGANVLTF

v_call: TRBV2
d_call: TRBD2
j_call: TRBJ2-5
cdr3_aa: CASRGLAGTGTQYF

v_call: TRBV18
d_call: -
j_call: TRBJ1-5
cdr3_aa: CASSPTRLDTLTPQHF

v_call: TRBV21-1
d_call: -
j_call: TRBJ2-6
cdr3_aa: CASSLSRRDRVSGANVLTF